The entry below gives a single TCR beta chain sequence along with its context. Its antigen is as yet unknown. The sample originates from a study of cytomegalovirus exposure and HLA in healthy donors. Germline V lookup: CDR1 LNHDA, CDR2 SQIVND (reference sequence). The CDR3 has 12 amino acids. V shed 4 bases and J shed 3 bases, with 6 bases lying between them. Study-level points and caveats: The productive fraction for most TCR beta V segments was about 87% or about 30% in an earlier analysis.

The PCR had 60 Vbeta and 13 Jbeta primers. Assay used: immunoSEQ multiplex PCR; TCRdb lists only in-frame clones, some missing. The sample gives some 130,000 clones, approximately 79% of which show up once; approximately 1% is in the top ten. This clonotype originated in a man in his late teens or twenties in good health and CMV-seronegative. Input material: PBMCs. The chain couples TRBV19 to TRBJ1-1, with D perhaps TRBD1 (5 bases). In DNA form, the CDR3 reads TGTGCCAGTAGTACGGGGGACACTGAAGCTTTCTTT. It encodes CASSTGDTEAFF.